The clone carrying this TCR beta chain has at least ten counts. What it binds is unknown. Donors uniformly comprised healthy Caucasians. This entry belongs to a study of identical twins. Trimming stripped 0 bases from V and 0 bases from J, with 8 bases between. Germline loops: CDR1 MGHRA, CDR2 YSYEKL. The CDR3 is 16 residues long. General observations from the study: Abundant beta clonotypes from cord blood had fewer insertions, unlike memory repertoires, which showed none.

One entry per CDR3 protein, called by TCRdb with MiXCR from the 5' RACE reads. The data contain about 570,000 distinct CDR3 sequences, 9.6% of them singletons. This sample was shared with a second study, whose subject was yellow fever vaccine responses in identical twins.

The clonotype was recovered from a woman aged 18 to 35 in good health. The rearrangement uses TRBV4-1 and TRBJ2-2; D is unresolved. Material: PBMCs. CDR3 nucleotides: TGCGCCAGCAGCCAAGAAAGGCAGGCGAACACCGGGGAGCTGTTTTTT. Translating it yields CASSQERQANTGELFF.